This T cell receptor (beta chain) was sequenced in a study of T cell responses to AZD1222 COVID-19 vaccine. Libraries were prepared by immunoSEQ multiplex PCR; TCRdb keeps only in-frame clonotypes and omits some of them. The table shows 130,000 to 150,000 clones, with over 85% occurring only once. CDR3 length equals 14 residues. J was trimmed by 8 bases and V by 0 bases; bases with no gene match: 5. Germline CDR1 reads MNHEY; CDR2 reads SVGAGI. This sequence originates from an adult in good health. The source was peripheral blood, collected on day 0 of AZD1222 vaccination. This rearrangement joins TRBV6-5 to TRBJ2-5; 8 nucleotides line up with TRBD2. The CDR3 DNA follows: TGTGCCAGCAGTTACTCGCGACTAGCGCTTACCCAGTACTTC. Its translation is CASSYSRLALTQYF.